The 25 T cell receptor beta chains below all came from one sample that was sequenced in a study of cytomegalovirus exposure and HLA in healthy donors. PCR amplification relied on 60 Vbeta primers (plus 13 Jbeta primers). TCRdb's copy holds only in-frame clones and misses some; the assay was immunoSEQ multiplex PCR. The sample consists of about 110,000 clones, 70% to 85% of them appearing once. The sample was PBMCs. These TCRs come from a man aged 25 to 40 in good health and CMV-seropositive.

This chain connects TRBV7-2 to TRBJ2-5, with 13 bases aligning to TRBD2. CDR3 length equals 14 residues. V shed 3 bases, J shed 10 bases, and the junction held 5 bases outside the gene matches. The germline gives CDR1 SGHTA, CDR2 FQGNSA. The CDR3 is CASSLRTSGGFQYF. CDR3 DNA sequence: TGTGCCAGCAGCTTGAGGACTAGCGGGGGTTTCCAGTACTTC.

This sequence joins TRBV11-2 and TRBJ1-2, with 7 bases lining up with TRBD1. The CDR3 sequence is 15 residues long. CDR1 is SGHAT, CDR2 FQNNGV, per germline. Trimming took 5 bases from V and 4 from J; bases not matched to a gene: 10. CDR3 DNA: TGTGCCAGCAGCGAAGCACCGGGACAGATCTATGGCTACACCTTC. Amino acids: CASSEAPGQIYGYTF.

V usage is TRBV28 and J usage is TRBJ2-7; 9 positions agree with TRBD1. CDR1 MDHEN and CDR2 SYDVKM come from the germline V gene. The CDR3 runs 14 residues. With V trimmed by 7 bases and J by 5 bases, 9 bases remained unmatched. DNA of the CDR3: TGTGCCAGCACGACCGGGACAGGGAGGAACGAGCAGTACTTC. Translation: CASTTGTGRNEQYF.

The V call is TRBV11-3, the J call TRBJ2-3, with TRBD1 as a possible D gene (5 bases). Trimming took 7 bases from V and 6 from J, leaving 8 bases between them. CDR1 and CDR2 from the germline V gene are SGHNT and YENEEA. The CDR3 length is 11 residues. CDR3: CASNKGDTQYF. DNA of the CDR3: TGTGCCAGCAACAAGGGGGATACGCAGTATTTT.

The J gene is TRBJ2-3, the V gene TRBV9, with 8 bases that match TRBD2. This CDR3 has 15 amino acids. Trimming removed 0 bases from V and 6 bases from J; junction bases left unmatched: 6. Germline CDR1 and CDR2: SGDLS and YYNGEE. DNA of the CDR3: TGTGCCAGCAGCGTAGATAGCGGGGACGGGGATACGCAGTATTTT. As protein: CASSVDSGDGDTQYF.

The chain has TRBV7-9 and TRBJ2-1, with D perhaps TRBD2 (6 bases). The CDR3 covers 16 residues. Deletions cut 5 bases from V and 0 bases from J, with 14 bases between. Germline V gives CDR1 SEHNR, CDR2 FQNEAQ (reference sequence). CDR3 in DNA: TGTGCCAGCAGCCCCATCGGCGGGGCCTCCTACAATGAGCAGTTCTTC. Amino acids: CASSPIGGASYNEQFF. The full variable domain, rest sourced from reference TRBV7-9 and TRBJ2-1, is DTGVSQNPRHKITKRGQNVTFRCDPISEHNRLYWYRQTLGQGPEFLTYFQNEAQLEKSRLLSDRFSAERPKGSFSTLEIQRTEQGDSAMYLCASSPIGGASYNEQFFGPGTRLTVL.

The chain has TRBV13 and TRBJ1-1; D is uncertain. The CDR3 is 18 residues long. Germline V gene sequence: CDR1 PRHDT, CDR2 FYEKMQ (reference sequence). V was shortened by 0 bases and J by 0 bases, with 17 bases between the two germline ends. The CDR3 loop reads CASSLGHRLTFMNTEAFF. The CDR3 DNA follows: TGTGCCAGCAGCTTAGGGCACAGACTAACCTTTATGAACACTGAAGCTTTCTTT.

In DNA, the CDR3 is TGTGCTTATAGCGGGGGGCTGAGCACAGATACGCAGTATTTT. Its protein product is CAYSGGLSTDTQYF. The chain is built from TRBV7-2 and TRBJ2-3; TRBD2 matches 10 bases. CDR3 size: 14 residues. The V gene's germline CDR1 is SGHTA and CDR2 FQGNSA.

The genes are TRBV28 and TRBJ1-2, with 8 bases that match TRBD1. Germline V gene sequence: CDR1 MDHEN, CDR2 SYDVKM. This CDR3 comprises 15 residues. J gave up 4 bases and V 1 base, and 5 bases lay outside the gene matches. CDR3 protein: CASSLSGTGIYGYTF. In DNA, the CDR3 is TGTGCCAGCAGTTTATCCGGGACAGGCATCTATGGCTACACCTTC.

The V call is TRBV27, the J call TRBJ2-1, with TRBD1 matching over 9 bases. Germline CDR1 and CDR2: MNHEY and SMNVEV (reference sequence). V trimming: 1 base; J trimming: 3 bases; junction bases outside the gene matches: 4. This CDR3 comprises 16 residues. For the CDR3, the DNA is TGTGCCAGCAGTTTATTACAGGGGGCCCACTACAATGAGCAGTTCTTC. Protein sequence: CASSLLQGAHYNEQFF.

The rearrangement uses TRBV9 and TRBJ2-2, with TRBD2 matching over 8 bases. The germline gives CDR1 SGDLS, CDR2 YYNGEE. V lost 4 bases, J lost 1 base, and 6 bases stayed unmatched. The CDR3 consists of 16 residues. DNA for the CDR3: TGTGCCAGCAGCACACAACTAGCGGTGAACACCGGGGAGCTGTTTTTT. This codes for CASSTQLAVNTGELFF.

This clone has at least ten counts. CDR3 DNA sequence: TGTGCCAGCAGCCCAACGTGGCTTGGCGAGACCCAGTACTTC. This encodes CASSPTWLGETQYF. The chain has TRBV6-1 and TRBJ2-5; D is uncertain. V lost 6 bases to trimming and J lost 5 bases, with 16 bases between them. Per the germline V gene, CDR1 is MNHNS and CDR2 is SASEGT. The length of the CDR3 is 14 residues.

This clone was found a few times. The V call is TRBV5-5, the J call TRBJ2-7; possibly TRBD1 for D (6 bases). The CDR3 sequence is 15 residues long. CDR1 SGHKS and CDR2 YYEKEE come from the germline V gene (reference sequence). V was cut by 2 bases and J by 3 bases, with 15 bases left in between. The CDR3 nucleotides read TGTGCCAGCAGCTTTGACCCCGGGGACAACTACGAGCAGTACTTC. This sequence encodes CASSFDPGDNYEQYF. The full variable domain, its missing parts supplied by reference TRBV5-5 and TRBJ2-7, is DAGVTQSPTHLIKTRGQQVTLRCSPISGHKSVSWYQQVLGQGPQFIFQYYEKEERGRGNFPDRFSARQFPNYSSELNVNALLLGDSALYLCASSFDPGDNYEQYFGPGTRLTVT.

The chain combines TRBV4-2 with TRBJ2-4, with 8 nucleotides matching TRBD2. With 1 base clipped from V and 7 bases from J, the junction kept 6 bases outside the gene matches. CDR1 and CDR2 (germline): LGHNA, YNFKEQ. This CDR3 comprises 15 residues. The CDR3, as DNA: TGTGCCAGCAGCCAAGTTTCCGGGGGGGCCAACATTCAGTACTTC. As protein: CASSQVSGGANIQYF.

Points on this clone: Other nucleotide sequences in the sample specify the same CDR3. This rearrangement joins TRBV18 to TRBJ1-1; D gene uncertain. CDR1 and CDR2 (germline): KGHSH, LQKENI. The CDR3 runs to 16 residues. Deletions cut 0 bases from V and 3 bases from J, with 14 bases between. CDR3 sequence reads: CASSPPAGGGHTEAFF. The CDR3 region has the DNA TGTGCCAGCTCACCACCCGCCGGCGGAGGTCACACTGAAGCTTTCTTT.

The chain links TRBV7-9 to TRBJ2-5; maybe TRBD2 (6 bases). This CDR3 has 16 amino acids. Germline assignment: CDR1 SEHNR and CDR2 FQNEAQ (reference sequence). Trimming left V 1 base short and J 7 bases short, with 19 bases between. CDR3 bases: TGTGCCAGCAGCTTAGAGAGGATGGTGCGGGGAGGGACCCAGTACTTC. It codes for CASSLERMVRGGTQYF.

The V call is TRBV9, the J call TRBJ2-6, with D hard to call. The germline CDR1 and CDR2 sequences are SGDLS and YYNGEE. The V and J ends lost 1 base and 0 bases respectively, with 5 bases between them. The CDR3 is 15 amino acids. The CDR3: CASSVTGSGANVLTF. CDR3 DNA: TGTGCCAGCAGCGTAACCGGCTCTGGGGCCAACGTCCTGACTTTC.

The CDR3 sequence: CASSPGGQGGNSPLHF. CDR3 DNA: TGTGCCAGCTCACCAGGTGGACAGGGTGGAAATTCACCCCTCCACTTT. V gene TRBV18 combines with J gene TRBJ1-6, with 8 positions matching TRBD1. Germline V CDR1 and CDR2: KGHSH, LQKENI. V was clipped by 2 bases and J by 7 bases; unmatched bases: 7. The CDR3 totals 16 residues.

This clone was picked up one time. The chain is built from TRBV9 and TRBJ2-5, with 12 bases that match TRBD2. With 0 bases clipped from V and 5 bases from J, the junction kept 2 bases outside the gene matches. CDR1 is SGDLS and CDR2 is YYNGEE in the germline V gene. The CDR3 is 15 residues long. The DNA for the CDR3 is TGTGCCAGCAGCGTAGCCGGGACTAGCGGGGAGACCCAGTACTTC. It is translated as CASSVAGTSGETQYF.

The V gene is TRBV6-5, the J gene TRBJ2-3; 9 nucleotides align to TRBD2. J gave up 0 bases and V 7 bases, and 5 bases lay outside the gene matches. The V gene's germline CDR1 is MNHEY and CDR2 SVGAGI. The CDR3 covers 15 residues. The CDR3 loop reads CASILAGASTDTQYF. CDR3 DNA sequence: TGTGCCAGCATCTTAGCGGGGGCTAGCACAGATACGCAGTATTTT.

In DNA, the CDR3 is TGTGCTAGTGCCCCCTCCCCACGGGGGACTGAAGCTTTCTTT. Residues: CASAPSPRGTEAFF. The J gene is TRBJ1-1, the V gene TRBV12-5, with D possibly TRBD1 on 5 matching bases. Germline V gene data show CDR1 as LGHNT and CDR2 as FRNRAP. CDR3 length: 14 amino acids. V lost 7 bases and J lost 5, with 17 bases in between.

The chain has TRBV7-9 and TRBJ2-5; tentatively, D is TRBD1 (6 bases). Trimming left V 5 bases short and J 2 bases short, with 9 bases between. CDR1 and CDR2 from the germline V gene are SEHNR and FQNEAQ (reference sequence). This CDR3 contains 13 residues. The CDR3 DNA reads TGTGCCAGCAGCGCCGGACAGCAAGAGACCCAGTACTTC. The encoded protein is CASSAGQQETQYF.

The rearrangement links TRBV29-1 to TRBJ2-1, with D tentatively TRBD1 (5 bases). The CDR3 consists of 14 residues. Germline lookup yields CDR1 SQVTM and CDR2 ANQGSEA. The V and J ends lost 6 bases and 3 bases respectively, with 15 bases between them. CDR3 in amino acids: CSVGPSGVYNEQFF. DNA for the CDR3: TGCAGCGTGGGGCCCAGTGGGGTCTACAATGAGCAGTTCTTC.

The J gene is TRBJ2-3, the V gene TRBV19, with D maybe TRBD2 (5 bases). Trimming stripped 10 bases from V and 2 bases from J, with 22 bases between. Germline V gene sequence: CDR1 LNHDA, CDR2 SQIVND (reference sequence). CDR3 length: 16 residues. The CDR3 sequence: CATHPAHSETTDTQYF. The CDR3 DNA reads TGTGCCACCCACCCGGCCCATAGCGAGACCACAGATACGCAGTATTTT.

V usage is TRBV5-1 and J usage is TRBJ2-3, with no clear D. The CDR3 totals 14 residues. V was cut by 0 bases and J by 7 bases, with 12 bases left in between. Looked up from germline, CDR1 is SGHRS and CDR2 is YFSETQ. The CDR3 DNA sequence: TGCGCCAGCAGCTTGGATCCCGCGGAATATACGCAGTATTTT. It specifies CASSLDPAEYTQYF.